Listed below are T cell receptor beta chains from one sample, sequenced in a study of CD8+ T cells in alopecia areata. Data came from immunoSEQ multiplex PCR; TCRdb stores just in-frame clones and leaves some out. The sample has 110,000 or so clones, 50% to 75% seen once. The specimen comprised CD8+ T cells sorted from blood, sampled at week 4, from a patient treated with tofacitinib. The receptors derive from a human donor with alopecia areata. The CDR3 runs from the conserved cysteine through the conserved F or W. D genes are given only for firm matches. Expanded clones get a size class; other rows say once, few or many, or leave the size out.

d_call	j_call	v_call	clone_size	cdr3_nt	cdr3_aa
.	TRBJ2-5	TRBV29-1	.	TGCAGCGTTGAAGATGGAGGGGGGACCCAGTACTTC	CSVEDGGGTQYF
TRBD2	TRBJ2-3	TRBV29-1	.	TGCAGCGTGGCGGGGGGACTAACCCTCACAGATACGCAGTATTTT	CSVAGGLTLTDTQYF
.	TRBJ1-6	TRBV27	.	TGTGCCAGCAGTTCCAACCCAGGGAATTCACCCCTCCACTTT	CASSSNPGNSPLHF
TRBD1	TRBJ1-2	TRBV27	.	TGTGCCAGCAGCTCGGACAGGGCCTATGGCTACACCTTC	CASSSDRAYGYTF
.	TRBJ2-5	TRBV4-1	.	TGCGCCAGCAGCGAACGGACTGAAGGTGGGGAGACCCAGTACTTC	CASSERTEGGETQYF
.	TRBJ1-1	TRBV6-1	.	TGTGCCAGCAGTGAATTGGGGGAGAACACTGAAGCTTTCTTT	CASSELGENTEAFF
.	TRBJ2-1	TRBV29-1	.	TGCAGCGTTGGGCACAATGAGCAGTTCTTC	CSVGHNEQFF
TRBD1	TRBJ2-7	TRBV15	.	TGTGCCACCAGCAGTAGGGACAGGAGCGTCTCCTACGAGCAGTACTTC	CATSSRDRSVSYEQYF
.	TRBJ2-1	TRBV29-1	.	TGCAGCGTTGCTAGAGGGACCAATGAGCAGTTCTTC	CSVARGTNEQFF
.	TRBJ2-1	TRBV29-1	.	TGCAGCGTTGGTTCGGCAGGGCCCTACAATGAGCAGTTCTTC	CSVGSAGPYNEQFF
TRBD1	TRBJ2-1	TRBV27	.	TGTGCCAGCAGTTTACAACCGACAGGGCCCTCCTACAATGAGCAGTTCTTC	CASSLQPTGPSYNEQFF
.	TRBJ2-7	TRBV29-1	.	TGCAGCGCCCGAGGAGGACAAGCCTACGAGCAGTACTTC	CSARGGQAYEQYF
.	TRBJ2-7	TRBV27	few	TGTGCCAGCAGTTCGCACCGGGACTCGTCCTACGAGCAGTACTTC	CASSSHRDSSYEQYF
.	TRBJ2-3	TRBV29-1	.	TGCAGCGTCCTGGGCGACAGCACAGATACGCAGTATTTT	CSVLGDSTDTQYF
.	TRBJ1-1	TRBV29-1	.	TGCAGCGTTGCAGGGCAGGCCCGGGACCTAGCTTTCTTT	CSVAGQARDLAFF
.	TRBJ1-5	TRBV28	.	TGTGCCAGCAGTTTAGGACAGCTACAGCCCCAGCATTTT	CASSLGQLQPQHF
TRBD1	TRBJ2-4	TRBV29-1	few	TGCAGCGTTCCCGGACAGGGGGCCTACTGGGACATTCAGTACTTC	CSVPGQGAYWDIQYF
.	TRBJ1-5	TRBV29-1	.	TGCAGCGTTGGGGAGGACGAATATGGCAATCAGCCCCAGCATTTT	CSVGEDEYGNQPQHF
.	TRBJ1-5	TRBV4-1	.	TGCGCCAGCAGCCAAGGCCCGGCGGCGAACCAACAGCATTTT	CASSQGPAANQQHF
.	TRBJ1-1	TRBV13	few	TGTGCCAGCAGCTTAGGGGTGGATCCTTTCTTT	CASSLGVDPFF
.	TRBJ1-1	TRBV29-1	few	TGCAGCGTTGTCCCCAGCACTGAAGCTTTCTTT	CSVVPSTEAFF
.	TRBJ2-3	TRBV2	.	TGTGCCAGCAGTACGGCGGGGGCCCTCACAGATACGCAGTATTTT	CASSTAGALTDTQYF
TRBD1	TRBJ1-5	TRBV7-8	.	TGTGCCAGCAGCGTCACAGGGGGCTATAGCAATCAGCCCCAGCATTTT	CASSVTGGYSNQPQHF
.	TRBJ2-6	TRBV30	.	TGTGCCTGGAGAGGTCCCCCAGAGGCCAACGTCCTGACTTTC	CAWRGPPEANVLTF
TRBD2	TRBJ2-1	TRBV5-6	.	TGTGCCAGCAGCTTCCTAGCGGCCTACAATGAGCAGTTCTTC	CASSFLAAYNEQFF
TRBD1	TRBJ2-7	TRBV6-6	few	TGTGCCATACGCCGGGACAGCTCCTACGAGCAGTACTTC	CAIRRDSSYEQYF
.	TRBJ1-1	TRBV19	.	TGTGCCAGTAGTATTTCCGTAGCCTACACTGAAGCTTTCTTT	CASSISVAYTEAFF
.	TRBJ2-7	TRBV4-3	few	TGCGCCAGCAGCCCCTCCGGACAGTTCGACGAGCAGTACTTC	CASSPSGQFDEQYF
.	TRBJ2-5	TRBV29-1	few	TGCAGCGTTGAAGAAGACGGGGGTCTGGAAGAGACCCAGTACTTC	CSVEEDGGLEETQYF
TRBD2	TRBJ2-7	TRBV27	.	TGTGCCAGCTCAGACTGGGAGGGCTACGAGCAGTACTTC	CASSDWEGYEQYF
.	TRBJ2-5	TRBV7-3	few	TGTGCCAGCAGCTTATCAGGCTCAACAGGGGAGACCCAGTACTTC	CASSLSGSTGETQYF
.	TRBJ2-2	TRBV7-2	.	TGTGCCAGCAGCTCAACTAGCAGCACCGGGGAGCTGTTTTTT	CASSSTSSTGELFF
.	TRBJ1-2	TRBV6-6	.	TGTGCCAGTACAGTAGGGCTGAGCTATGGCTACACCTTC	CASTVGLSYGYTF
.	TRBJ2-2	TRBV29-1	.	TGCAGCGTTTGGGGCGGGGAGCTGTTTTTT	CSVWGGELFF
TRBD1	TRBJ1-2	TRBV5-1	few	TGCGCCAGCAGCCTCACGAACCCCGGGACAGGGGTTTTCTATGGCTACACCTTC	CASSLTNPGTGVFYGYTF
TRBD1	TRBJ2-7	TRBV7-9	.	TGTGCCAGCAGCTCTCTGCGACAGGGGCTTCTCTCCTACGAGCAGTACTTC	CASSSLRQGLLSYEQYF
.	TRBJ1-1	TRBV29-1	once	TGCAGCGTTGAGTCGGGGAACACTGAAGCTTTCTTT	CSVESGNTEAFF
TRBD1	TRBJ2-2	TRBV30	few	TGTGCCTGGACAGACTGGACAGGGGCCACCGGGGAGCTGTTTTTT	CAWTDWTGATGELFF
.	TRBJ2-2	TRBV29-1	few	TGCAGCGTTTTCCGGGGCCAGGACACCGGGGAGCTGTTTTTT	CSVFRGQDTGELFF
TRBD1	TRBJ2-2	TRBV14	.	TGTGCCAGCAGCCAAGGGGACAGAAACACCGGGGAGCTGTTTTTT	CASSQGDRNTGELFF
.	TRBJ1-2	TRBV27	.	TGTGCCAGCAGTTTGGCAAGCAGATTTAACTATGGCTACACCTTC	CASSLASRFNYGYTF
TRBD1	TRBJ2-4	TRBV15	.	TGTGCCACCAGCGATGCCTACAGGGGACCGGTTCAGTACTTC	CATSDAYRGPVQYF
.	TRBJ1-4	TRBV6-6	once	TGTGCCAGCAGTTTCAAAGGGGCGCGTTCTAATGAAAAACTGTTTTTT	CASSFKGARSNEKLFF
.	TRBJ1-2	TRBV27	.	TGTGCCTCCTTATCGGCGTTCGGGGGCTACACCTTC	CASLSAFGGYTF
TRBD1	TRBJ1-2	TRBV19	.	TGTGCCAGTAGGCCTACCGGGACAGGGCATGGCTACACCTTC	CASRPTGTGHGYTF
.	TRBJ1-5	TRBV9	.	TGTGCCAGCAGCGTAGACCCAAATCAGCCCCAGCATTTT	CASSVDPNQPQHF
.	TRBJ2-1	TRBV27	.	TGTGCCAGCAGAATCAGCCAAGATGAGCAGTTCTTC	CASRISQDEQFF
.	TRBJ2-1	TRBV5-1	.	TGCGCCAGCACCGAATACAATGAGCAGTTCTTC	CASTEYNEQFF
.	TRBJ2-1	TRBV27	.	TGTGCCAGCAGTTTAGGGGTGTACAATGAGCAGTTCTTC	CASSLGVYNEQFF
.	TRBJ2-1	TRBV29-1	.	TGCAGCGTTGAACCCCTTCAGGGAAGCAATGAGCAGTTCTTC	CSVEPLQGSNEQFF
.	TRBJ2-7	TRBV30	.	TGTGCCTGGAGCGACATTGACTACGAGCAGTACTTC	CAWSDIDYEQYF
.	TRBJ1-2	TRBV29-1	few	TGCAGCGTTGAAACAGAACCAAACTATGGCTACACCTTC	CSVETEPNYGYTF
TRBD2	TRBJ2-1	TRBV29-1	few	TGCAGCGTTGTTAGGGCGGGGGGAGGCTCCTACAATGAGCAGTTCTTC	CSVVRAGGGSYNEQFF
TRBD1	TRBJ1-1	TRBV30	few	TGTGCCTGGAGTAGGACAGGGGGCGATGGAGCTTTCTTT	CAWSRTGGDGAFF
TRBD1	TRBJ2-4	TRBV5-1	.	TGCGCCAGCAGCTTGGCCAAACAGGGGCACATTCAGTACTTC	CASSLAKQGHIQYF